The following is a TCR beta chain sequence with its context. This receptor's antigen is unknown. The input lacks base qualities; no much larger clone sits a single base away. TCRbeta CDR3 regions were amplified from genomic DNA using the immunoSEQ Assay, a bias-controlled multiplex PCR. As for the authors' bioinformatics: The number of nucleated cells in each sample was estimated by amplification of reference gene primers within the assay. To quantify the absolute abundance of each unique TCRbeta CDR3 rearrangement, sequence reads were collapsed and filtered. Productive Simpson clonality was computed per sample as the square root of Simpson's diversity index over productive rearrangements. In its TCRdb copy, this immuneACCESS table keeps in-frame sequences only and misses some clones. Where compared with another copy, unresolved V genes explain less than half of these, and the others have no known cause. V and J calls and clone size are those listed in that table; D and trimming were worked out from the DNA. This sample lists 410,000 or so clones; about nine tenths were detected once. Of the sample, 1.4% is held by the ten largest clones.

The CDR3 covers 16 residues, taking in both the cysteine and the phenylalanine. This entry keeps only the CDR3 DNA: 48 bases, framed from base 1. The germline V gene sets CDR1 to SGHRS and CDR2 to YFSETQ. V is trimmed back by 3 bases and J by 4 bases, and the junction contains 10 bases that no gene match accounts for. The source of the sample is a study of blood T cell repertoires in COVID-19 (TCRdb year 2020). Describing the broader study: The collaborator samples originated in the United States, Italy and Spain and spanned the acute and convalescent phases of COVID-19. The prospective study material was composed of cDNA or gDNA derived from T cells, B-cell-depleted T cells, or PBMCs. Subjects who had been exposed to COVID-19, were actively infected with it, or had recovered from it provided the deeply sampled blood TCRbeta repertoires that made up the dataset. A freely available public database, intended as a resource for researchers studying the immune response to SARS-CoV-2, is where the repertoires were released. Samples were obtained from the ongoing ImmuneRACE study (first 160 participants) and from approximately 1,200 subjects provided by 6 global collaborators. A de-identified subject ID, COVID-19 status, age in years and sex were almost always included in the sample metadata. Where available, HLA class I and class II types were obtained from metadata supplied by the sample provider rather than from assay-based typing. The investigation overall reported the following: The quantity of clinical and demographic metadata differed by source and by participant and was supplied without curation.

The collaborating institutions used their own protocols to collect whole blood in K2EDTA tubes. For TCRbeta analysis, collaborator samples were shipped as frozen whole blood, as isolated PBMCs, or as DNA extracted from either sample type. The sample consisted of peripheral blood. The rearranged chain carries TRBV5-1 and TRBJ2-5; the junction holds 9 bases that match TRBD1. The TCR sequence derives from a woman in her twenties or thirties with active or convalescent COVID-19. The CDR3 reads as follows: CASSSRTGTGSETQYF. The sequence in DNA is TGCGCCAGCAGCTCAAGAACTGGGACAGGGTCAGAGACCCAGTACTTC. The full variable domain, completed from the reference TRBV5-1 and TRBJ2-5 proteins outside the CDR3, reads KAGVTQTPRYLIKTRGQQVTLSCSPISGHRSVSWYQQTPGQGLQFLFEYFSETQRNKGNFPGRFSGRQFSNSRSEMNVSTLELGDSALYLCASSSRTGTGSETQYFGPGTRLLVL.